This T cell receptor (beta chain) was captured by sequencing in a study of blood T cell repertoires in COVID-19 (dated by TCRdb to about 2020). Regarding the study in general: Samples from collaborators originated in the United States, Italy and Spain and spanned both the acute and convalescent phases of COVID-19. The prospective study material was composed of cDNA or gDNA derived from T cells, B-cell-depleted T cells, or PBMCs. The dataset comprised deeply sampled blood TCRbeta repertoires from subjects exposed to, actively infected with, or recovered from COVID-19. The repertoires were released in a freely available public database meant as a resource for research on the immune response to SARS-CoV-2. The samples were drawn from the first 160 participants of the ongoing ImmuneRACE study and from 1,254 subjects provided by 6 global collaborators. The sample metadata nearly always contained a de-identified subject ID, COVID-19 status, age in years and sex. HLA class I and class II types, where available, came from metadata supplied by the sample provider rather than from assay-based typing. General conclusions and limits of the study: How much clinical and demographic metadata was included differed by source and by participant, and the metadata was provided uncurated.

The immunoSEQ Assay, a bias-controlled multiplex PCR, was used to amplify TCRbeta CDR3 regions from genomic DNA. In the paper's pipeline: Within the assay, amplification of reference gene primers was used to estimate how many nucleated cells each sample contained. To quantify the absolute abundance of each unique TCRbeta CDR3 rearrangement, sequence reads were collapsed and filtered. Productive Simpson clonality was computed per sample as the square root of Simpson's diversity index over productive rearrangements. TCRdb obtained this table from immuneACCESS and retained in-frame rearrangements with V and J assigned. These tables miss some clones; where compared with another copy, unresolved V genes account for less than half of the shortfall, and the remainder is unexplained. V, J and clone size are those of that table, while D and trimming were read from the DNA. This sample lists 100,000 or so clones; roughly 80% were detected once. The top ten hold about 20% of the sample.

Comment on this clone: Which antigen it targets is not known. One base away there is no much larger clone; base qualities are not given.

Whole blood was collected in K2EDTA tubes by collaborating institutions according to the institutions' own protocols. For TCRbeta analysis, collaborators shipped samples as frozen whole blood, isolated PBMCs, or DNA extracted from either of those sample types. The TCR sequence derives from a man between 65 and 85 years old with active or convalescent COVID-19. What was sequenced was peripheral blood.

The DNA reads TGCGCCAGCAGCTTGGTCCCGGGACAGGGAGGAAAACTGTTTTTT. Its protein is CASSLVPGQGGKLFF. The rearrangement joined TRBV5-1 to TRBJ1-4, with 9 middle bases fitting TRBD1. Germline trimming: 0 bases from V, 10 bases from J; junction bases outside gene matches: 7. For CDR1 and CDR2, the germline V gene lists SGHRS and YFSETQ. The CDR3 runs 15 amino acids, cysteine and phenylalanine included. CDR3 DNA is the only sequence kept; it has 45 bases, read in frame from the first base.